Shown below are 20 T cell receptor beta chains from a single sample sequenced in a study of CD8 T cells in Susac syndrome. Random hexamers were used to reverse transcribe an amount of roughly 0.45 to 1 ug RNA. TCRdb reprocessed the immunoSEQ multiplex PCR reads via MiXCR and lists one record per CDR3 protein. Of approximately 120,000 distinct CDR3 sequences listed, under 95% are singletons. Sequences were obtained from CD8+ T cells from PBMCs. The receptor source for this set is a human donor with multiple sclerosis.

This sequence joins TRBV27 and TRBJ2-3; D is possibly TRBD1 or TRBD2 (5 bases each). This CDR3 has 14 residues. CDR1 is MNHEY and CDR2 is SMNVEV in the germline V gene (reference sequence). The V end was cut by 3 bases, the J end by 6 bases, with 13 bases between. The DNA of the CDR3 is TGTGCCAGCAGTTTTGCTTGGGGGACCGATACGCAGTATTTT. Translation: CASSFAWGTDTQYF.

In this sample, this clonotype turned up once. This sequence joins TRBV19 and TRBJ1-1; D is unresolved. Germline loops: CDR1 LNHDA, CDR2 SQIVND (reference sequence). There are 12 residues in the CDR3. With 5 bases removed from V and 5 bases from J, the gap between germline ends came to 9 bases. The CDR3 sequence: CASSWAGTEAFF. The CDR3 coding sequence is TGTGCCAGTAGTTGGGCTGGGACTGAAGCTTTCTTT.

The chain recombines TRBV7-8 with TRBJ2-7; possible D gene TRBD1, 6 bases. Trimming removed 6 bases at V and 2 bases at J, with 8 bases between. The CDR3 runs to 12 residues. Germline V gene sequence: CDR1 SGHVS, CDR2 FQNEAQ. CDR3 DNA: TGTGCCAGCAGTACAGGGCCCTACGAGCAGTACTTC. Residues: CASSTGPYEQYF.

This clonotype was detected only once. The V and J genes are TRBV19 and TRBJ2-3, with 8 bases identical to TRBD2. Germline lookup yields CDR1 LNHDA and CDR2 SQIVND (reference sequence). The ends lost 3 bases at V and 4 bases at J; junction bases unmatched: 3. This CDR3 region has 14 residues. The CDR3 spells CASSMAGGPDTQYF. Written as DNA, the CDR3 is TGTGCCAGTAGTATGGCGGGAGGCCCAGATACGCAGTATTTT.

This rearrangement joins TRBV2 to TRBJ1-2; no reliable D call. Trimming took 7 bases from V and 8 from J, leaving 23 bases between them. The CDR3 runs to 15 residues. Germline V gene lookup returns CDR1 SNHLY and CDR2 FYNNEI. In DNA form, the CDR3 reads TGTGCCAGCACCCCCGGTAGCCAGACCCTGGGGGGCTACACCTTC. This translates into CASTPGSQTLGGYTF.

This chain connects TRBV7-9 to TRBJ1-1; D is perhaps TRBD1 (6 bases). With 2 bases removed from V and 5 bases from J, the gap between germline ends came to 12 bases. Per germline, CDR1 SEHNR and CDR2 FQNEAQ (reference sequence). The CDR3 is 14 residues long. CDR3 in DNA: TGTGCCAGCAGCTTATTACAGGGTTGGACTGAAGCTTTCTTT. It codes for CASSLLQGWTEAFF.

This sequence joins TRBV3-1 and TRBJ2-5; 10 nucleotides line up with TRBD2. This CDR3 spans 14 amino acids. The V and J ends lost 3 bases and 5 bases, in that order; junction bases with no gene match: 3. Germline V gene data show CDR1 as LGHDT and CDR2 as YNNKEL (reference sequence). The CDR3 is CASSQVTSGETQYF. The CDR3 DNA reads as TGTGCCAGCAGCCAGGTGACTAGCGGGGAGACCCAGTACTTC.

The chain couples TRBV19 to TRBJ1-1, with unresolved D. The germline V gene encodes CDR1 LNHDA and CDR2 SQIVND (reference sequence). The CDR3 is 13 residues long. V was cut by 6 bases and J by 0 bases, with 8 bases left in between. CDR3 sequence (DNA): TGTGCCAGTAGATTAAACATGAACACTGAAGCTTTCTTT. Translating it yields CASRLNMNTEAFF.

Note on this clonotype: At one end, the junction sequence differs from germline, possibly due to a read error. CDR3 nucleotide sequence: TGTGCCAGCAGCCTAGCGGGACAGGGAAGGGAGCAGTACTTC. Amino acids: CASSLAGQGREQYF. This sequence joins TRBV7-9 and TRBJ2-7; D assignment may be TRBD1 or TRBD2 (9 bases each). Germline V gene data show CDR1 as SEHNR and CDR2 as FQNEAQ (reference sequence). This CDR3 region has 14 residues.

This sequence joins TRBV7-9 and TRBJ1-2, with D tentatively TRBD1 (5 bases). There are 12 residues in the CDR3. Germline lookup yields CDR1 SEHNR and CDR2 FQNEAQ (reference sequence). This chain's CDR3 is CVRRGEDYGYTF. DNA of the CDR3: TGTGTCCGTCGGGGGGAAGACTATGGCTACACCTTC.

This chain uses TRBV3-1 with TRBJ2-1; D perhaps matches TRBD2 (6 bases). V was pared by 4 bases and J by 2 bases, with 12 bases between. Germline V lookup: CDR1 LGHDT, CDR2 YNNKEL (reference sequence). The CDR3 loop spans 15 amino acids. CDR3 nucleotides: TGTGCCAGCAGCCTGGAGGGTGCCACCTACAATGAGCAGTTCTTC. Its translation: CASSLEGATYNEQFF.

V usage is TRBV5-4 and J usage is TRBJ2-4; D is possibly TRBD2 (7 bases). Germline-derived CDR1 and CDR2 are SGHNT and YYREEE (reference sequence). V gave up 2 bases and J gave up 1 base, with 13 bases separating them. The CDR3 runs 16 residues. The CDR3 nucleotides are TGTGCCAGCAGCTTTGGACTAGGGGGGGCCAAAAACATTCAGTACTTC. Its translation: CASSFGLGGAKNIQYF.

The CDR3 reads CASSFAGGHEQYF. Written as DNA, the CDR3 is TGTGCCAGCAGTTTTGCGGGGGGCCACGAGCAGTACTTC. This rearrangement joins TRBV27 to TRBJ2-7; 8 positions agree with TRBD2. The CDR3 loop spans 13 amino acids. V shed 3 bases and J 5 bases; nucleotides not matched to a gene: 3. Germline V gene data show CDR1 as MNHEY and CDR2 as SMNVEV (reference sequence).

The V call is TRBV27, the J call TRBJ2-7, with TRBD2 matching 7 bases. From germline, CDR1 is MNHEY and CDR2 SMNVEV (reference sequence). This CDR3 comprises 13 residues. V lost 3 bases, J lost 5 bases, and 4 bases stayed unmatched. CDR3 nucleotides: TGTGCCAGCAGTTTTTCGGGGAGGGACGAGCAGTACTTC. Translating gives CASSFSGRDEQYF.

The CDR3 region is CSVEDLIAGGRTDTQYF. CDR3 coding DNA: TGCAGCGTTGAAGATCTTATCGCGGGGGGGCGGACAGATACGCAGTATTTT. J is TRBJ2-3 and V is TRBV29-1; 9 nucleotides align to TRBD2. Germline V gene sequence: CDR1 SQVTM, CDR2 ANQGSEA. The CDR3 is made up of 17 amino acids. V lost 0 bases and J lost 3; bases outside the gene matches: 10.

The chain joins TRBV5-6 to TRBJ2-7, with TRBD1 matching over 9 bases. The CDR3 is made up of 15 amino acids. Germline V CDR1 and CDR2: SGHDT, YYEEEE. Trimming took 5 bases from V and 0 from J; bases not matched to a gene: 6. CDR3: CASRVGQGSSYEQYF. As DNA, the CDR3 is TGTGCCAGCAGGGTCGGACAGGGGAGCTCCTACGAGCAGTACTTC.

The chain recombines TRBV19 with TRBJ2-7, with D possibly being TRBD2 (6 bases). CDR1 is LNHDA, CDR2 SQIVND, per germline (reference sequence). V was clipped by 3 bases and J by 0 bases, with 9 bases between them. The CDR3 consists of 14 residues. The CDR3 region is CASSIGGPSYEQYF. CDR3 nucleotide sequence: TGTGCCAGTAGTATCGGAGGGCCCTCCTACGAGCAGTACTTC.

The chain couples TRBV27 to TRBJ2-1; D gene uncertain. Germline assignment: CDR1 MNHEY and CDR2 SMNVEV (reference sequence). V was shortened by 1 base and J by 2 bases, with 3 bases between the two germline ends. CDR3 length: 13 amino acids. The CDR3 DNA follows: TGTGCCAGCAGTTTATTTGCCTACAATGAGCAGTTCTTC. Translated: CASSLFAYNEQFF.

The chain joins TRBV7-6 to TRBJ2-7; TRBD1 agrees at 8 bases. This CDR3 spans 15 amino acids. Germline CDR1 SGHVS, CDR2 FNYEAQ. Trimming removed 1 base from V and 5 bases from J; junction bases left unmatched: 7. The CDR3 sequence: CASSLGQGFVHEQYF. The CDR3 DNA follows: TGTGCCAGCAGCTTAGGACAGGGGTTTGTCCACGAGCAGTACTTC.

V and J are TRBV18 and TRBJ1-2; D is undetermined. Per the germline V gene, CDR1 is KGHSH and CDR2 is LQKENI. V was clipped by 2 bases and J by 7 bases, with 26 bases between them. The CDR3 loop spans 18 amino acids. CDR3 nucleotides: TGTGCCAGCTCACCAATCCCTGCCCCGGGGTCCGATAAAGCTGGCTACACCTTC. This sequence encodes CASSPIPAPGSDKAGYTF.